This TCR beta chain derives from a study of cytomegalovirus exposure and HLA in healthy donors. As for this clone: Its antigen is undetermined.

60 Vbeta and 13 Jbeta primers were used in PCR. Libraries were prepared by immunoSEQ multiplex PCR; TCRdb keeps only in-frame clonotypes and omits some of them. This table has about 120,000 clones, less than 75% appearing once. Broader study findings: TRBV6-2, TRBV6-3 and some other V segments were excluded as indistinguishable.

V lost 8 bases and J 0 bases, leaving 17 bases between the germline ends. Per the germline V gene, CDR1 is MNHNS and CDR2 is SASEGT. This CDR3 is 15 amino acids long. The sample was PBMCs. This receptor was taken from a woman between 40 and 55 years old in good health and CMV-seronegative. This rearrangement joins TRBV6-1 to TRBJ2-7, with D perhaps TRBD1 (5 bases). The CDR3 bases are TGTGCCAGCCATCCGATGGTGACAGCCTCCTACGAGCAGTACTTC. This translates into CASHPMVTASYEQYF.